This record looks at one T cell receptor beta chain sequence and its context. Only in-frame clones appear in the TCRdb table, and some are missing; sequencing was by immunoSEQ multiplex PCR. The sample shows under 55,000 clones, roughly 84% of them seen only once. These data are taken from a study of radiation and T cells in renal cell carcinoma. Time point in this sample: baseline pretreatment blood. The sample's treatment: 15 Gy SBRT to primary tumor, nephrectomy 4 weeks later. The sample in question was blood, obtained from a patient whose treatment included radiotherapy and nephrectomy. This receptor was identified in a woman in her 70s with renal cell carcinoma.

The CDR3 reads CAWSREQGVDIQYF. The CDR3 nucleotides are TGTGCCTGGAGTCGGGAACAGGGGGTAGACATTCAGTACTTC. The V gene is TRBV30, the J gene TRBJ2-4; the match to TRBD1 covers 8 bases. There are 14 residues in the CDR3. Germline V lookup: CDR1 GTSNPN, CDR2 SVGIG (reference sequence). V gave up 2 bases and J gave up 8 bases; unmatched junction bases: 8.